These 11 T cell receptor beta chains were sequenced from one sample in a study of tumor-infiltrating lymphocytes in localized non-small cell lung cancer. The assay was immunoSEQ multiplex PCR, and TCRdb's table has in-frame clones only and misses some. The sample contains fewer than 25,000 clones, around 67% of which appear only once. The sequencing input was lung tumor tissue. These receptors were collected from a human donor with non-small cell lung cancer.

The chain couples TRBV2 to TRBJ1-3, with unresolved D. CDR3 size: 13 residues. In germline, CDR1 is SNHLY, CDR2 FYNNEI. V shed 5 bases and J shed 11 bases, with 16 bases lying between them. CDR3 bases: TGTGCCAGCAGTCGGCAAAGGGAGGCGGCCATATATTTT. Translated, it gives CASSRQREAAIYF.

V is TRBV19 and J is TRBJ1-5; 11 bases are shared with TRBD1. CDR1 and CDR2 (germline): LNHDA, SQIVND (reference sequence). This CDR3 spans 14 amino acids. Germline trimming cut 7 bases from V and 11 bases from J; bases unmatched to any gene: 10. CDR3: CASKGTGGISTQHF. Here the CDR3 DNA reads TGTGCCAGTAAAGGGACAGGGGGTATATCGACCCAGCATTTT.

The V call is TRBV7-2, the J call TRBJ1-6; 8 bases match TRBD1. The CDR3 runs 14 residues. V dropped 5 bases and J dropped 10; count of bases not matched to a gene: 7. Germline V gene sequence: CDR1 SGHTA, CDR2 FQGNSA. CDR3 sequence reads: CASSVDRVRSPLHF. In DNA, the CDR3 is TGTGCCAGCAGCGTGGACAGGGTTCGATCACCCCTCCACTTT. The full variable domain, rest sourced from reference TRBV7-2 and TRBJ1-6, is GAGVSQSPSNKVTEKGKDVELRCDPISGHTALYWYRQSLGQGLEFLIYFQGNSAPDKSGLPSDRFSAERTGGSVSTLTIQRTQQEDSAVYLCASSVDRVRSPLHFGNGTRLTVT.

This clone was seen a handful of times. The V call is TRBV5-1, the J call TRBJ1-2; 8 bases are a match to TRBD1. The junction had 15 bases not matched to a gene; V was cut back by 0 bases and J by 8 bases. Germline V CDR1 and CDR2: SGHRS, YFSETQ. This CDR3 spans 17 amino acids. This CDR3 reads CASSLGLSGQGEEGYTF. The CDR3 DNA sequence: TGCGCCAGCAGCTTGGGTCTGTCAGGACAGGGTGAGGAAGGCTACACCTTC.

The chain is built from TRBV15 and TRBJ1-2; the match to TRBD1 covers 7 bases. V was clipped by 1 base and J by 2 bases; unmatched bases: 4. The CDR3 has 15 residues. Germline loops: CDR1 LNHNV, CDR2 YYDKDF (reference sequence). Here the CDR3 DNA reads TGTGCCACCAGCAGAGCTCAGGGGGTGAACTATGGCTACACCTTC. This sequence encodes CATSRAQGVNYGYTF. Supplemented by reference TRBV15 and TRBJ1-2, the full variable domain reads DAMVIQNPRYQVTQFGKPVTLSCSQTLNHNVMYWYQQKSSQAPKLLFHYYDKDFNNEADTPDNFQSRRPNTSFCFLDIRSPGLGDTAMYLCATSRAQGVNYGYTFGSGTRLTVV.

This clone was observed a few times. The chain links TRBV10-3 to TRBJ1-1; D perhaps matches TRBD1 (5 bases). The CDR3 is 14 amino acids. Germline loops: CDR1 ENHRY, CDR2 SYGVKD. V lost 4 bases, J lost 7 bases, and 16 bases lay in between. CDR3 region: CAISGGVDVGEAFF. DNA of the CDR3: TGTGCCATCAGTGGGGGGGTGGATGTCGGTGAAGCTTTCTTT.

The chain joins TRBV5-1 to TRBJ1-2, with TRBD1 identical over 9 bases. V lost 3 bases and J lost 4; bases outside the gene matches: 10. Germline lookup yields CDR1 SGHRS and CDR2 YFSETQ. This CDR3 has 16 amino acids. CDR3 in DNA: TGCGCCAGCAGCTCCCTATCACAGGGGGCAAGCTATGGCTACACCTTC. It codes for CASSSLSQGASYGYTF.

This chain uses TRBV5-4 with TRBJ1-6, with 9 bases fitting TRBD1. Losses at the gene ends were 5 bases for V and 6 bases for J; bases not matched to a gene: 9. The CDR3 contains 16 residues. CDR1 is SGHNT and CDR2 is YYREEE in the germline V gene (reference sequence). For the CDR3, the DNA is TGTGCCAGCAGTCAGCCGGGACAGGGAAGTAATTCACCCCTCCACTTT. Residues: CASSQPGQGSNSPLHF.

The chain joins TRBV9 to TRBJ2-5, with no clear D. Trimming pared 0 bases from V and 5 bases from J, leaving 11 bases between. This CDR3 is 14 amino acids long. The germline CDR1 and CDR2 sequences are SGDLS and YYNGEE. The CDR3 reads CASSVDPRSETQYF. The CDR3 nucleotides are TGTGCCAGCAGCGTAGACCCGCGCAGCGAGACCCAGTACTTC.

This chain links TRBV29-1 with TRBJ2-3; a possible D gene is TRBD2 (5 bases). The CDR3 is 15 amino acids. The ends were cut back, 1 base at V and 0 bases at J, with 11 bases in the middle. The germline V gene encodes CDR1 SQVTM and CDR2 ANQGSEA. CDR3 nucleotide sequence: TGCAGCGTTGAAGGTTTCCGGGGAAGCACAGATACGCAGTATTTT. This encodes CSVEGFRGSTDTQYF.

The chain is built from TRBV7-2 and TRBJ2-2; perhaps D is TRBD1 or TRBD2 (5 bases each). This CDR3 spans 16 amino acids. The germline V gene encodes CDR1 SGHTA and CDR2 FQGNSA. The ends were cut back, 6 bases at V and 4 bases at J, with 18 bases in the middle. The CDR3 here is CASRSRGGILTGELFF. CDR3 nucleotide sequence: TGTGCCAGCAGGTCCCGGGGCGGCATACTCACCGGGGAGCTGTTTTTT.